Sequencing of this T cell receptor (beta chain) was carried out in a study of blood T cell repertoires in COVID-19. Study-level background: The United States, Italy and Spain were the sources of the acute and convalescent COVID-19 samples. The cDNA or gDNA used as material had been derived from T cells, B-cell-depleted T cells, or PBMCs.

As originally analysed: For nucleated cells, counts were estimated from reference gene primer amplification. The repertoire was sequenced with immunoSEQ multiplex PCR; TCRdb's copy has only in-frame clones and lacks some. From that table come the V and J calls and clone size; the DNA was used to work out D and trimming. The sample consists of approximately 310,000 clones, over 75% of them appearing once. CDR1 LGHNA and CDR2 YSLEER come from the germline V gene. The V gene lost 5 bases and the J gene lost 0 bases, with 10 bases spanning the gap. This CDR3 is 15 amino acids long. The chain employs TRBV4-3 and TRBJ2-2, with D perhaps TRBD1 (6 bases). Input material: peripheral blood. This TCR derives from a man between 50 and 59 years old with active or convalescent COVID-19. CDR3 sequence reads: CASSVQGTNTGELFF. In nucleotides, the CDR3 is TGCGCCAGCAGCGTACAGGGAACGAACACCGGGGAGCTGTTTTTT.